This T cell receptor beta chain derives from a study of control samples from healthy donors and cancer patients. Using immunoSEQ multiplex PCR, the repertoire was profiled, and TCRdb retains in-frame clones only, with some absent. Of just over 6,500 clones listed, 76% are singletons. This CDR3 is built from 15 residues. Germline V gene sequence: CDR1 SNHLY, CDR2 FYNNEI. V was clipped by 9 bases and J by 0 bases, with 15 bases between them. This receptor was identified in a male donor with melanoma. The chain joins TRBV2 to TRBJ1-5; weak D call: TRBD1 (6 bases). The specimen was formalin-fixed, paraffin-embedded tissue. The CDR3: CASKDRPYSNQPQHF. The CDR3 bases are TGTGCCAGTAAGGACAGACCTTATAGCAATCAGCCCCAGCATTTT.